Listed below are T cell receptor beta chains from one sample, sequenced in a study of control samples from healthy donors and cancer patients. Measured with immunoSEQ multiplex PCR; TCRdb has only the in-frame clones, and not every one. The table includes around 130,000 clones, around 92% detected once. Input material: PBMCs. The receptors were sampled from a man in his forties or fifties with head and neck cancer. Both conserved end residues are part of each CDR3. A D gene is named only where the DNA matches it firmly.

V gene,D gene,CDR3 protein
TRBV6-5,NA,CASRGYTADTQYF
TRBV4-1,NA,CASSQGRALTEAFF
TRBV6-5,NA,CASRRDFSSYNEQFF
TRBV6-5,TRBD2,CASSYVGGEADTQYF
TRBV20-1,NA,CSESQGNTQYF
TRBV14,NA,CASSQGTVYWPDEKLFF
TRBV29-1,TRBD1,CSVELQQGAKGYTF
TRBV28,NA,CASSSLTDNEQFF
TRBV2,TRBD1,CASLETDRVFANTGELFF
TRBV3-1/TRBV3-2,NA,CASSQGIATANGYTF
TRBV5-4,TRBD1,CASSLWQGADTQYF
TRBV7-2,NA,CASSFGAWEQFF
TRBV7-9,NA,CASSLPKGYLNTEAFF